The T cell receptor (beta chain) under discussion was sequenced for a study of OX40 agonist ivuxolimab in advanced cancers. For the study at large: In this trial design, patients received ivuxolimab intravenously at 0.01 to 10 mg/kg every 2 weeks.

A note on this clone: Its specificity is not known.

Profiled with immunoSEQ multiplex PCR; TCRdb holds only in-frame clones, not every one. The table has 83,000 or so clones, around 85% seen once. This CDR3 contains 15 residues. Germline V gene lookup returns CDR1 LGHNT and CDR2 FRNRAP. The V gene lost 1 base and the J gene lost 4 bases, with 11 bases spanning the gap. Whole-study results and caveats: Expanded peripheral T-cell antigen specificity went undetermined.

The specimen was CD4+ or CD8+ T cells sorted from blood, collected in a trial of the OX40 agonist ivuxolimab. This chain joins TRBV12-5 and TRBJ1-5; D gene ambiguous. The receptor was isolated from an adult with an advanced solid tumor such as melanoma, head and neck, liver or kidney cancer. CDR3 coding DNA: TGTGCTAGTGGTTTGGGGTCAAATCTAAATCAGCCCCAGCATTTT. The encoded protein is CASGLGSNLNQPQHF.